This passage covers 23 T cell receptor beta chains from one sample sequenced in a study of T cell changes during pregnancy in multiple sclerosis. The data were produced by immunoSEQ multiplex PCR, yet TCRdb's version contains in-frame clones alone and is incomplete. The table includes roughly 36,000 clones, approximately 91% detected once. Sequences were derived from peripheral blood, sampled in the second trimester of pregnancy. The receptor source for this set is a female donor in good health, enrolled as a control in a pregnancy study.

In DNA, the CDR3 is TGTGCCAGCAGTGACGGGACTAGCGGGTACAATGAGCAGTTCTTC. This translates into CASSDGTSGYNEQFF. The V call is TRBV6-4, the J call TRBJ2-1; 12 nucleotides line up with TRBD2. CDR3 size: 15 residues. CDR1 and CDR2 (germline): MRHNA, SNTAGT. V trimming: 2 bases; J trimming: 4 bases; junction bases outside the gene matches: 0.

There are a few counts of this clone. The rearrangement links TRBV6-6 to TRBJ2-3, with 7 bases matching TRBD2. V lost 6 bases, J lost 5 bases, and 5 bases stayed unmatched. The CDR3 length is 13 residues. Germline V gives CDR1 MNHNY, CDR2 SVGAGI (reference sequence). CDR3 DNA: TGTGCCAGCAGCGCACGGGGGGTAGATACGCAGTATTTT. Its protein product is CASSARGVDTQYF.

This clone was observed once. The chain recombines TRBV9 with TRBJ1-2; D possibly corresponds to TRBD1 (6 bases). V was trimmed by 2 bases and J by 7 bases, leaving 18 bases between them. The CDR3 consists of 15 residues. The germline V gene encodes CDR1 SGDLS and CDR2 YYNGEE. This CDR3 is CASSVGGGTMFGYTF. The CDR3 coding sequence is TGTGCCAGCAGCGTCGGGGGGGGCACGATGTTTGGCTACACCTTC.

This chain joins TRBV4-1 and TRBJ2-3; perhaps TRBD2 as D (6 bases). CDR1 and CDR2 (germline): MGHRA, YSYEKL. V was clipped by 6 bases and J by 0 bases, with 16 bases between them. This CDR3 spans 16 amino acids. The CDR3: CASSSWGSGSTDTQYF. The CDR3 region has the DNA TGCGCCAGCAGTAGTTGGGGTAGCGGAAGCACAGATACGCAGTATTTT.

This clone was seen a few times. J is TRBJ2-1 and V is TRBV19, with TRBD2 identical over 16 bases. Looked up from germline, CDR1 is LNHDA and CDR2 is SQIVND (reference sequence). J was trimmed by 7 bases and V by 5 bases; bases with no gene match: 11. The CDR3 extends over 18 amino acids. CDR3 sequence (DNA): TGTGCCAGTAGTGACGAACCGGGACTAGCGGGGGGGGAGAATGAGCAGTTCTTC. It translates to CASSDEPGLAGGENEQFF.

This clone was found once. CDR3 amino acids: CASSPPGGLSADTQYF. The CDR3 nucleotides are TGTGCCAGCAGCCCTCCAGGGGGCCTTTCAGCAGATACGCAGTATTTT. J is TRBJ2-3 and V is TRBV7-3; 8 bases align to TRBD1. The length of the CDR3 is 16 residues. V lost 5 bases and J lost 4; bases outside the gene matches: 11. The germline V gene encodes CDR1 SGHTA and CDR2 FQGTGA.

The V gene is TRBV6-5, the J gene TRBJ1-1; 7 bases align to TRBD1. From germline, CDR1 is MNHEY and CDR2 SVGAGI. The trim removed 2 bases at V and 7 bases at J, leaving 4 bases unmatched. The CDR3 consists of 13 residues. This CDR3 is CASSYRQGGEAFF. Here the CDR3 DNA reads TGTGCCAGCAGTTACCGACAGGGAGGTGAAGCTTTCTTT.

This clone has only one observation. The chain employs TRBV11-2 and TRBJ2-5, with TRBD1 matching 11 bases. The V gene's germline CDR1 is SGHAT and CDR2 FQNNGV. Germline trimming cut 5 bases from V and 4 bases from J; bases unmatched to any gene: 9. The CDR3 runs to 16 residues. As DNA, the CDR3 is TGTGCCAGCAGCCCTCGTCCGGGACAGGGGGTAGAGACCCAGTACTTC. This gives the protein CASSPRPGQGVETQYF.

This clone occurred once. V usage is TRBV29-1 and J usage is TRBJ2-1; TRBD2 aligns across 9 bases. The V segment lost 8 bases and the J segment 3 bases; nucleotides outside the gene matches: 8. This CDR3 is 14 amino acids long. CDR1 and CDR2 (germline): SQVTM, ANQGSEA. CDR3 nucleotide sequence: TGCAGCTTTTACCCGACTAGCGGCTACAATGAGCAGTTCTTC. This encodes CSFYPTSGYNEQFF.

The CDR3 region has the DNA TGTGCCAGCAGTTTAGCGGGGGCCAATCAGCCCCAGCATTTT. This translates into CASSLAGANQPQHF. The chain is built from TRBV27 and TRBJ1-5, with D tentatively TRBD1 (6 bases). The germline CDR1 and CDR2 sequences are MNHEY and SMNVEV (reference sequence). The CDR3 is made up of 14 amino acids. Deletions cut 2 bases from V and 3 bases from J, with 8 bases between.

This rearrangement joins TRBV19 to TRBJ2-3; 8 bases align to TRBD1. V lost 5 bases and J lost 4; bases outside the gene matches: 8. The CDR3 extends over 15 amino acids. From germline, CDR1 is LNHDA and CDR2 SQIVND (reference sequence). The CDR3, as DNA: TGTGCCAGTAGTTTTCAGACAGGGGTGGCAGATACGCAGTATTTT. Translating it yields CASSFQTGVADTQYF.

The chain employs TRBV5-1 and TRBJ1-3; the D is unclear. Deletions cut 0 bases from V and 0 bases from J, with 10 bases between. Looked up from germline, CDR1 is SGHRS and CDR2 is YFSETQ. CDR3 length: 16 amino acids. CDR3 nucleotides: TGCGCCAGCAGCTTGGGTTCGACGGGCTCTGGAAACACCATATATTTT. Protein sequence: CASSLGSTGSGNTIYF.

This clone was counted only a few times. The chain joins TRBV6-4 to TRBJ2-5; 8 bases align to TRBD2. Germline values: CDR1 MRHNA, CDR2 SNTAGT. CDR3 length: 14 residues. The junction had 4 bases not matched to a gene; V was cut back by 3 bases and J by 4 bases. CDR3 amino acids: CASSDRAGAETQYF. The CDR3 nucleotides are TGTGCCAGCAGTGATCGAGCGGGAGCAGAGACCCAGTACTTC.

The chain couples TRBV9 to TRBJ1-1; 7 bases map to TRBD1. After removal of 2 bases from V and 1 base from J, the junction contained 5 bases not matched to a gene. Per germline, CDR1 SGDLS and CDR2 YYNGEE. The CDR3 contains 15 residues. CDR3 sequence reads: CASSVLTGTNTEAFF. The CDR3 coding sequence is TGTGCCAGCAGCGTCTTGACAGGGACGAACACTGAAGCTTTCTTT.

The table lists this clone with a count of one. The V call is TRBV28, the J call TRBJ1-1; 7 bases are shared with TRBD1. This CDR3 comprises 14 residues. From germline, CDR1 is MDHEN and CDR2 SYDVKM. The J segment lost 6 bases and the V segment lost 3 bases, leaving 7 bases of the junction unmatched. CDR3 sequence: CASSFEGARAEAFF. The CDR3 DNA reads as TGTGCCAGCAGTTTTGAGGGGGCGAGGGCTGAAGCTTTCTTT.

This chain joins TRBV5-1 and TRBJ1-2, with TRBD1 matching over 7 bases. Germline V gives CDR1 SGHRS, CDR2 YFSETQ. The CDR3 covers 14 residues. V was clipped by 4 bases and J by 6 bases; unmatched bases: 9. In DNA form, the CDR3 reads TGCGCCAGCAGCCTACGGACAGGTGGAGATGGCTACACCTTC. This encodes CASSLRTGGDGYTF.

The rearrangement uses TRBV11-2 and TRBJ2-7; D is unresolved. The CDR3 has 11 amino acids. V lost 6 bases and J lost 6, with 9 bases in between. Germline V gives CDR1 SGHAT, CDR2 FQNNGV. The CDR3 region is CASSSGLEQYF. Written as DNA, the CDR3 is TGTGCCAGCAGTTCGGGTCTCGAGCAGTACTTC. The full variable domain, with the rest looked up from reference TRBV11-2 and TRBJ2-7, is EAGVAQSPRYKIIEKRQSVAFWCNPISGHATLYWYQQILGQGPKLLIQFQNNGVVDDSQLPKDRFSAERLKGVDSTLKIQPAKLEDSAVYLCASSSGLEQYFGPGTRLTVT.

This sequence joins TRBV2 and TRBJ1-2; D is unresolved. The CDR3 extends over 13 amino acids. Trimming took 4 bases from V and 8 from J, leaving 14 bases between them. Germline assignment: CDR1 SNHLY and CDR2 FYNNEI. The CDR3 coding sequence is TGTGCCAGCAGTGCCGGGGATGAGCGCGGCTACACCTTC. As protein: CASSAGDERGYTF. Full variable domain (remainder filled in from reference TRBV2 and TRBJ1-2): EPEVTQTPSHQVTQMGQEVILRCVPISNHLYFYWYRQILGQKVEFLVSFYNNEISEKSEIFDDQFSVERPDGSNFTLKIRSTKLEDSAMYFCASSAGDERGYTFGSGTRLTVV.

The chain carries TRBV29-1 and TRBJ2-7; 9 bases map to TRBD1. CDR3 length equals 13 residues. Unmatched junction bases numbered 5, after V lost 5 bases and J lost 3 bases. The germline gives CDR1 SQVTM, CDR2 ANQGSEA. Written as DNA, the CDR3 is TGCAGCGTTTTAGGACAGGGGTTCTACGAGCAGTACTTC. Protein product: CSVLGQGFYEQYF.

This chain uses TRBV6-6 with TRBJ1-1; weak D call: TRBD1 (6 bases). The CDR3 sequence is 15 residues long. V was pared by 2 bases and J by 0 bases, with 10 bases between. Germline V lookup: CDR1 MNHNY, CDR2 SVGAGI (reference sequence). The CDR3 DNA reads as TGTGCCAGCAGTTACAGGGACACCGTGAACACTGAAGCTTTCTTT. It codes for CASSYRDTVNTEAFF.

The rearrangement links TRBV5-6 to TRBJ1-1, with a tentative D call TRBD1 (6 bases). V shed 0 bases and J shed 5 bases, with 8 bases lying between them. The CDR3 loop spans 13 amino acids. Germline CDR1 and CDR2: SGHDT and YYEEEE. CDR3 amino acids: CASSLDRVTEAFF. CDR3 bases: TGTGCCAGCAGCTTGGACAGGGTAACTGAAGCTTTCTTT. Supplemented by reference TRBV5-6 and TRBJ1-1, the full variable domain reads DAGVTQSPTHLIKTRGQQVTLRCSPKSGHDTVSWYQQALGQGPQFIFQYYEEEERQRGNFPDRFSGHQFPNYSSELNVNALLLGDSALYLCASSLDRVTEAFFGQGTRLTVV.

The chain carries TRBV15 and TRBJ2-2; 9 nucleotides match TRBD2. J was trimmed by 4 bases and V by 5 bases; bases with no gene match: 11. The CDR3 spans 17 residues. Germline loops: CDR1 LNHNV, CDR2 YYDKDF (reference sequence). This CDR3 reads CATSLGSGAGGTGELFF. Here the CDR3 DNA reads TGTGCCACCAGCCTGGGGTCGGGAGCGGGAGGCACCGGGGAGCTGTTTTTT.

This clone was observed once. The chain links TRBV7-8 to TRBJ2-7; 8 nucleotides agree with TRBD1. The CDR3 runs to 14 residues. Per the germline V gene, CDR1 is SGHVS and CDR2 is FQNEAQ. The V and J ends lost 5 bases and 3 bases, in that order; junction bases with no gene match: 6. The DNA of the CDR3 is TGTGCCAGCAGCCCCGGGACAGGAGACTACGAGCAGTACTTC. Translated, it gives CASSPGTGDYEQYF.